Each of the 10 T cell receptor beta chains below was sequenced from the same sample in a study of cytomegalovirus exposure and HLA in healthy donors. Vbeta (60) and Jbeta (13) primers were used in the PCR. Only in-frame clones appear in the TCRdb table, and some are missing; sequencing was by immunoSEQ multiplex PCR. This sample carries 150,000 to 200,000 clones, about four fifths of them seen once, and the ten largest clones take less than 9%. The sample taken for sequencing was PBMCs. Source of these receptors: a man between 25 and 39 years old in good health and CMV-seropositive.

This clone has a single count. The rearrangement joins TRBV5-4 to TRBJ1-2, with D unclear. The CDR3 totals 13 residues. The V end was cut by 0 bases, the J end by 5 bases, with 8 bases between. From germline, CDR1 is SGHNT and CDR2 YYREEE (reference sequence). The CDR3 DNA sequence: TGTGCCAGCAGCTTGGGGTCAGATTATGGCTACACCTTC. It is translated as CASSLGSDYGYTF.

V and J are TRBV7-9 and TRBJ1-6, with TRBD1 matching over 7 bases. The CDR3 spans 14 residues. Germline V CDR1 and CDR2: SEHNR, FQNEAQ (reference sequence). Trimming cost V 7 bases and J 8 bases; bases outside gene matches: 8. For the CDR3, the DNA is TGTGCCAGCACCAGGGGGTTTGAGGATTCACCCCTCCACTTT. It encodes CASTRGFEDSPLHF.

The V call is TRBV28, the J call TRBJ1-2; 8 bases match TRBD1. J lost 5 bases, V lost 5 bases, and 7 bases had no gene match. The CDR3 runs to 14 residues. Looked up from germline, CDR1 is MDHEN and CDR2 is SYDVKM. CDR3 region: CASSPPDRGYGYTF. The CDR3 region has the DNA TGTGCCAGCAGTCCTCCAGACAGGGGATATGGCTACACCTTC.

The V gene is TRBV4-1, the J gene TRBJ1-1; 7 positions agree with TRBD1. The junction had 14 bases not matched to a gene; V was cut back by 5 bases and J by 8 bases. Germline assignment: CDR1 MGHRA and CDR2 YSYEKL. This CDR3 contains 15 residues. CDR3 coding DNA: TGCGCCAGCAGCGAGAAGCAGACAGGGTCTCCCGAAGCTTTCTTT. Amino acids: CASSEKQTGSPEAFF.

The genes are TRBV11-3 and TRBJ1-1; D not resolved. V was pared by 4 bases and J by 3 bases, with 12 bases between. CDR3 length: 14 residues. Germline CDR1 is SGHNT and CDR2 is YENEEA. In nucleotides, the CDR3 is TGTGCCAGCAGCTACGGGTCGGTAGACACTGAAGCTTTCTTT. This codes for CASSYGSVDTEAFF.

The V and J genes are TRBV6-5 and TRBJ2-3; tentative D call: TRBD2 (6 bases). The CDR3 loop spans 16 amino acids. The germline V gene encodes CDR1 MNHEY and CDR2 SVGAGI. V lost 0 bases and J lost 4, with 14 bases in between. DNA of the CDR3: TGTGCCAGCAGTTACTCGAGACCGGGGGTGGCAGATACGCAGTATTTT. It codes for CASSYSRPGVADTQYF.

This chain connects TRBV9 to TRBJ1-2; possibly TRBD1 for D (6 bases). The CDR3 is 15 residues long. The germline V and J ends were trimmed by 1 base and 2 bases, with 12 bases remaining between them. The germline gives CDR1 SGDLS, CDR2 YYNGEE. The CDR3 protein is CASSVSPGTNYGYTF. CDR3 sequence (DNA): TGTGCCAGCAGCGTATCCCCCGGGACAAACTATGGCTACACCTTC.

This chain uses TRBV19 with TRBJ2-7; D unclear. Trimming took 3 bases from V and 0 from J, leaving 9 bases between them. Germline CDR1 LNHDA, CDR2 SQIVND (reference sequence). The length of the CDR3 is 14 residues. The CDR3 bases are TGTGCCAGTAGTATTGAGACTTCCTCCTACGAGCAGTACTTC. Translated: CASSIETSSYEQYF.

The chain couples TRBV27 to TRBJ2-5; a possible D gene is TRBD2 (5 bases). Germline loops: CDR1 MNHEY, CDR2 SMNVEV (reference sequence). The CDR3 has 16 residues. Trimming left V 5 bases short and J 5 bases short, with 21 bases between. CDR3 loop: CASSPASFGLGETQYF. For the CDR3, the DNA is TGTGCCAGCAGTCCCGCGTCTTTTGGACTGGGGGAGACCCAGTACTTC.

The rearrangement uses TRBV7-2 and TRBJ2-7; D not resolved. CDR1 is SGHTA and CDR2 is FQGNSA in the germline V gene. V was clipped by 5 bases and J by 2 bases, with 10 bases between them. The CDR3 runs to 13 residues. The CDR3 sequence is CASSRSRTYEQYF. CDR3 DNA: TGTGCCAGCAGCAGATCTAGGACCTACGAGCAGTACTTC.